The present TCR beta chain was sequenced within a study of graft-versus-host responses after intestinal transplantation. Study-wide context: The transplants performed in recipients were multivisceral, liver-intestinal, or isolated intestinal.

Study-level results: Graft-versus-host to host-versus-graft clonal ratios in allografts were high in patients with graft-donor T cell macrochimerism. Investigators detected GvH clones in recipient marrow, with some emerging earlier in ileum or blood.

Germline CDR1 is SGHRS and CDR2 is YFSETQ. This CDR3 spans 14 amino acids. V was shortened by 0 bases and J by 0 bases, with 4 bases between the two germline ends. Worth noting for this clone: Its antigen is unidentified.

TCRdb's table, derived via immunoSEQ multiplex PCR, lists solely in-frame clones and lacks some. The table records about 110,000 clones, roughly 86% of them present only once. This clonotype was sampled from a human donor who was the organ donor for an intestinal transplant. Sequenced material: unstimulated CD4+ T cells sorted from spleen or lymph node cells, taken before transplant. The rearrangement joins TRBV5-1 to TRBJ1-3; D call uncertain. The CDR3 nucleotides read TGCGCCAGCAGCTTGGACCGCTCTGGAAACACCATATATTTT. It codes for CASSLDRSGNTIYF.